Sequencing of this T cell receptor (beta chain) was carried out in a study of T cell repertoires in cytomegalovirus infection. Looking at the study overall: Indications came from public TCR beta signatures; they pointed to CMV infection and to a matching HLA type.

In its sample, this clonotype was seen many times. Germline V gene lookup returns CDR1 MDHEN and CDR2 SYDVKM. V lost 2 bases, J lost 5 bases, and 9 bases lay in between. The length of the CDR3 is 14 residues. TCRdb used MiXCR to reprocess the reads, holding one entry per CDR3 protein. The sample lists more than 400,000 distinct CDR3 sequences; 26% were seen once. The chain combines TRBV28 with TRBJ2-2; a possible D gene is TRBD2 (6 bases). Sequencing was performed on PBMCs. The clonotype originates from a human donor in good health (CMV status not recorded). Some clones in this sample may be carry-over from other donors' samples. The CDR3 here is CASSLSGRTGELFF. In DNA, the CDR3 is TGTGCCAGCAGTTTAAGTGGGAGGACCGGGGAGCTGTTTTTT.